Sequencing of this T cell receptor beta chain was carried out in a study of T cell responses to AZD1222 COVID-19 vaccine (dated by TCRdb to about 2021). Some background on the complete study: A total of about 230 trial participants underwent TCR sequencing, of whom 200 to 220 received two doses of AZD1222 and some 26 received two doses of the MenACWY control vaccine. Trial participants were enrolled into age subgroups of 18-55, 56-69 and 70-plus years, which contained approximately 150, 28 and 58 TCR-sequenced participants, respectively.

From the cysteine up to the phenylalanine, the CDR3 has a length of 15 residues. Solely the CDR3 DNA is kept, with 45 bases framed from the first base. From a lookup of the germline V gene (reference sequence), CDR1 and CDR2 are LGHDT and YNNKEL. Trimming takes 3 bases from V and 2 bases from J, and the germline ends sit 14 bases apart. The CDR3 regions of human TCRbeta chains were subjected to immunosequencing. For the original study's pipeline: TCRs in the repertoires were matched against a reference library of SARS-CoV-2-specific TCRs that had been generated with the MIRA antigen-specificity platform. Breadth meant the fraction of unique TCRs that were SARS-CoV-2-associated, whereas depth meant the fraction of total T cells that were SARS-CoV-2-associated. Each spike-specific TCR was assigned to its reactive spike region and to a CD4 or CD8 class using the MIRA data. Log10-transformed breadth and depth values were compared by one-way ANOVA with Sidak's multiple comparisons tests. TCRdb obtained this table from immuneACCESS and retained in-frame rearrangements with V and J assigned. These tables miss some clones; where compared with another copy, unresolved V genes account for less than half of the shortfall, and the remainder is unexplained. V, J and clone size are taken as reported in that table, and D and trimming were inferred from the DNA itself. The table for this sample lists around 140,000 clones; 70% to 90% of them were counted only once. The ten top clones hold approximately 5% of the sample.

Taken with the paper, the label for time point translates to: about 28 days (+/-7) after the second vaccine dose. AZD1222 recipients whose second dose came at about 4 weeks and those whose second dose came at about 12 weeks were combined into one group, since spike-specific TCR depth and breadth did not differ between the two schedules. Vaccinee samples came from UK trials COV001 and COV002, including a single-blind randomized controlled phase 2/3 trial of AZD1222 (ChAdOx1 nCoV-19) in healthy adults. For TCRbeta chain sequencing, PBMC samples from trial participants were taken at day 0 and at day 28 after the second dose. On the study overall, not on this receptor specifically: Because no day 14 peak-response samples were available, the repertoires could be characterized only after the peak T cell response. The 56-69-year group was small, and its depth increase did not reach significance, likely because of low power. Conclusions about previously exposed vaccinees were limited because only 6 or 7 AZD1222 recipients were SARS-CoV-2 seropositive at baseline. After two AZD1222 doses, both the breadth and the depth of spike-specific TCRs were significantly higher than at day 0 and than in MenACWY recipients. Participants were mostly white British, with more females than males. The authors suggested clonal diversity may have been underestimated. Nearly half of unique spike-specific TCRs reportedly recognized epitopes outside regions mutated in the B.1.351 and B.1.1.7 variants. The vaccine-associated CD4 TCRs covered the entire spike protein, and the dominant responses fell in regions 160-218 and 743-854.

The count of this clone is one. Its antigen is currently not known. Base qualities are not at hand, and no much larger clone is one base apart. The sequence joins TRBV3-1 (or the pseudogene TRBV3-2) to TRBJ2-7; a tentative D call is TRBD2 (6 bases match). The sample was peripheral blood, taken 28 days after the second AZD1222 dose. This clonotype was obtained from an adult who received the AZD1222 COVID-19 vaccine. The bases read TGTGCCAGCAGCCACCCCCGGGGGAGAACCTACGAGCAGTACTTC. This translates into CASSHPRGRTYEQYF.